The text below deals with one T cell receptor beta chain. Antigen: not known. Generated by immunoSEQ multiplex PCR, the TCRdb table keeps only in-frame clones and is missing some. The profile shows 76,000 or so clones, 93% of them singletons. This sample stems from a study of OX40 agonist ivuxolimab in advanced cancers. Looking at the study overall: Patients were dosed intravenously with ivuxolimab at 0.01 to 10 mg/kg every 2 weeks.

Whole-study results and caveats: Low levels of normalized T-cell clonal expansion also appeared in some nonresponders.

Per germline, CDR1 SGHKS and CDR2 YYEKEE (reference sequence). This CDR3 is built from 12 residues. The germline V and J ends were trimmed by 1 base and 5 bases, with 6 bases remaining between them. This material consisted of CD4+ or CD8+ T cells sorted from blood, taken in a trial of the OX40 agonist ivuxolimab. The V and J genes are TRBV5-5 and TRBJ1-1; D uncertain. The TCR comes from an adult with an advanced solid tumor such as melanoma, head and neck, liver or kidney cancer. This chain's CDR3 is CASSLWDTEAFF. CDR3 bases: TGTGCCAGCAGCTTGTGGGATACTGAAGCTTTCTTT.